Listed here are 27 T cell receptor beta chains from one sample, sequenced in a study of cytomegalovirus exposure and HLA in healthy donors. The PCR made use of 60 Vbeta and 13 Jbeta primers. Generated by immunoSEQ multiplex PCR, the TCRdb table keeps only in-frame clones and is missing some. The table shows around 130,000 clones, with 8.5% occurring only once. Sequencing was performed on PBMCs. The receptors here all came from a man between 35 and 55 years old in good health and CMV-seronegative.

DNA of the CDR3: TGTGCCAGCAGCTTGGACCCGCGGGGCAATACGCAGTATTTT. Protein sequence: CASSLDPRGNTQYF. The chain combines TRBV7-6 with TRBJ2-3, with D perhaps matching TRBD2 (6 bases). The germline gives CDR1 SGHVS, CDR2 FNYEAQ. The ends were cut back, 3 bases at V and 7 bases at J, with 14 bases in the middle. This CDR3 contains 14 residues.

As regards this clone: Additional DNA sequences in this sample encode the identical CDR3. The J gene is TRBJ1-2, the V gene TRBV6-5, with TRBD1 matching over 11 bases. The CDR3 runs 16 residues. V shed 4 bases, J shed 8 bases, and the junction held 12 bases outside the gene matches. Germline V lookup: CDR1 MNHEY, CDR2 SVGAGI. The CDR3 DNA is TGTGCCAGCAGTTTTGAACCCGGACAGGGGGCGAGAGGCTACACCTTC. This sequence encodes CASSFEPGQGARGYTF.

In this sample, this clone turned up a few times. V gene TRBV30 combines with J gene TRBJ1-1, with TRBD1 matching 7 bases. Germline V CDR1 and CDR2: GTSNPN, SVGIG (reference sequence). With 5 bases clipped from V and 1 base from J, the junction kept 4 bases outside the gene matches. The CDR3 loop spans 13 amino acids. The CDR3: CAWEQGRNTEAFF. The CDR3 DNA reads TGTGCCTGGGAACAGGGGAGGAACACTGAAGCTTTCTTT. The whole variable domain, remainder taken from reference TRBV30 and TRBJ1-1, is SQTIHQWPATLVQPVGSPLSLECTVEGTSNPNLYWYRQAAGRGLQLLFYSVGIGQISSEVPQNLSASRPQDRQFILSSKKLLLSDSGFYLCAWEQGRNTEAFFGQGTRLTVV.

The V and J genes are TRBV2 and TRBJ1-2, with TRBD1 matching over 8 bases. Germline V lookup: CDR1 SNHLY, CDR2 FYNNEI. After removal of 6 bases from V and 8 bases from J, the junction contained 8 bases not matched to a gene. CDR3 length: 13 amino acids. The CDR3 spells CASSEDRDGGYTF. For the CDR3, the DNA is TGTGCCAGCAGCGAGGACAGGGACGGCGGCTACACCTTC. Full variable domain (rest looked up from reference TRBV2 and TRBJ1-2): EPEVTQTPSHQVTQMGQEVILRCVPISNHLYFYWYRQILGQKVEFLVSFYNNEISEKSEIFDDQFSVERPDGSNFTLKIRSTKLEDSAMYFCASSEDRDGGYTFGSGTRLTVV.

This clone was counted between two and nine times. This chain connects TRBV10-3 to TRBJ2-5; 11 bases match TRBD2. J was trimmed by 1 base and V by 6 bases; bases with no gene match: 1. Germline V gene data show CDR1 as ENHRY and CDR2 as SYGVKD. The CDR3 sequence is 14 residues long. DNA of the CDR3: TGTGCCATCAGCCTAGCGGGGGGCCAAGAGACCCAGTACTTC. Translated, it gives CAISLAGGQETQYF.

This clone occurred a few times. This chain uses TRBV6-5 with TRBJ2-5; 9 bases are shared with TRBD1. CDR1 and CDR2 (germline): MNHEY, SVGAGI. The CDR3 is made up of 16 amino acids. V lost 4 bases and J lost 1; bases outside the gene matches: 7. CDR3 coding DNA: TGTGCCAGCAGTTTTCTTGGACAGGGGTCCCAAGAGACCCAGTACTTC. It codes for CASSFLGQGSQETQYF.

V usage is TRBV12-5 and J usage is TRBJ2-5; 7 bases are a match to TRBD2. CDR1 and CDR2 from the germline V gene are LGHNT and FRNRAP. The CDR3 covers 13 residues. After removal of 3 bases from V and 4 bases from J, the junction contained 2 bases not matched to a gene. The CDR3 nucleotides read TGTGCTAGTGGTTTATCGGGGGGAGAGACCCAGTACTTC. Its translation: CASGLSGGETQYF.

The J gene is TRBJ2-1, the V gene TRBV9, with 9 positions matching TRBD1. This CDR3 has 17 residues. The germline V gene has CDR1 SGDLS and CDR2 YYNGEE. Unmatched junction bases numbered 16, after V lost 7 bases and J lost 5 bases. The CDR3 reads CASCDLSGQGRHNEQFF. DNA for the CDR3: TGTGCCAGCTGCGATCTCTCGGGACAGGGTCGCCACAATGAGCAGTTCTTC.

This clone was observed a few times. The chain uses TRBV10-2 and TRBJ2-5; D remains ambiguous. V lost 2 bases, J lost 5 bases, and 6 bases lay in between. CDR3 size: 12 residues. The V gene's germline CDR1 is WSHSY and CDR2 SAAADI. CDR3 DNA: TGCGCCAGCAGTGAGGAGTGGGAGACCCAGTACTTC. This sequence encodes CASSEEWETQYF.

This clone has a handful of counts. The chain is built from TRBV28 and TRBJ2-7, with a weak D call TRBD2 (7 bases). The germline V and J ends were trimmed by 1 base and 4 bases, with 20 bases remaining between them. Germline V gene data show CDR1 as MDHEN and CDR2 as SYDVKM. This CDR3 region has 17 residues. The CDR3 reads CASSLSVGQPREYEQYF. The CDR3 region has the DNA TGTGCCAGCAGTTTATCTGTCGGACAGCCGCGGGAGTACGAGCAGTACTTC.

A few counts support this clone. The chain links TRBV7-9 to TRBJ2-3; D is unresolved. The ends were cut back, 5 bases at V and 0 bases at J, with 3 bases in the middle. The length of the CDR3 is 12 residues. Per the germline V gene, CDR1 is SEHNR and CDR2 is FQNEAQ (reference sequence). The DNA of the CDR3 is TGTGCCAGCAGCCAAAGCACAGATACGCAGTATTTT. It yields the protein CASSQSTDTQYF.

The V and J genes are TRBV9 and TRBJ2-2; tentatively, D is TRBD2 (6 bases). CDR3 length equals 15 residues. Germline assignment: CDR1 SGDLS and CDR2 YYNGEE. Trimming left V 1 base short and J 5 bases short, with 12 bases between. CDR3 DNA: TGTGCCAGCAGCGTATGGGGGACTCTAACCGGGGAGCTGTTTTTT. It is translated as CASSVWGTLTGELFF.

This clone has a count of ten or more. The CDR3 sequence is CASTHGDGYTF. The CDR3 bases are TGTGCCAGCACCCACGGGGATGGCTACACCTTC. This chain uses TRBV27 with TRBJ1-2; no firm D call. The V and J ends lost 7 bases and 6 bases respectively, with 9 bases between them. Germline V gene lookup returns CDR1 MNHEY and CDR2 SMNVEV (reference sequence). This CDR3 spans 11 amino acids.

The chain recombines TRBV5-4 with TRBJ1-6; 7 bases map to TRBD1. CDR1 and CDR2 (germline): SGHNT, YYREEE (reference sequence). With V trimmed by 0 bases and J by 7 bases, 4 bases remained unmatched. The CDR3 runs to 15 residues. Here the CDR3 DNA reads TGTGCCAGCAGCTTGGACAGGGGATCGAATTCACCCCTCCACTTT. Amino acid sequence: CASSLDRGSNSPLHF.

The rearrangement links TRBV7-2 to TRBJ2-4, with 8 bases that match TRBD2. CDR3 length: 15 amino acids. Germline CDR1 reads SGHTA; CDR2 reads FQGNSA. Trimming cost V 1 base and J 8 bases; bases outside gene matches: 7. CDR3: CASSLEAGGTYIQYF. CDR3 coding DNA: TGTGCCAGCAGCTTAGAGGCGGGGGGCACGTACATTCAGTACTTC.

This clone came up a few times. V usage is TRBV11-2 and J usage is TRBJ2-5; D is perhaps TRBD1 (6 bases). The CDR3 has 14 amino acids. Trimming pared 5 bases from V and 2 bases from J, leaving 12 bases between. Germline V gene lookup returns CDR1 SGHAT and CDR2 FQNNGV. The CDR3, as DNA: TGTGCCAGCAGCCCCCCCGGACAGCAAGAGACCCAGTACTTC. The encoded protein is CASSPPGQQETQYF.

The chain couples TRBV5-6 to TRBJ2-7; 10 nucleotides align to TRBD1. Germline CDR1 and CDR2: SGHDT and YYEEEE. This CDR3 is 14 amino acids long. V shed 4 bases and J 4 bases; nucleotides not matched to a gene: 5. The CDR3 DNA follows: TGTGCCAGCAGCCCGGGACAGGGGTTATACGAGCAGTACTTC. It codes for CASSPGQGLYEQYF. Together with reference TRBV5-6 and TRBJ2-7, the CDR3 gives the full variable domain: DAGVTQSPTHLIKTRGQQVTLRCSPKSGHDTVSWYQQALGQGPQFIFQYYEEEERQRGNFPDRFSGHQFPNYSSELNVNALLLGDSALYLCASSPGQGLYEQYFGPGTRLTVT.

This clone was observed a handful of times. The V call is TRBV2, the J call TRBJ1-1; perhaps TRBD1 as D (5 bases). CDR1 SNHLY and CDR2 FYNNEI come from the germline V gene. CDR3 length: 15 residues. V was shortened by 1 base and J by 0 bases, with 9 bases between the two germline ends. CDR3 coding DNA: TGTGCCAGCAGTGAAGGACAGTTCATGAACACTGAAGCTTTCTTT. Translation gives CASSEGQFMNTEAFF. The variable domain in full, completed from reference TRBV2 and TRBJ1-1, reads EPEVTQTPSHQVTQMGQEVILRCVPISNHLYFYWYRQILGQKVEFLVSFYNNEISEKSEIFDDQFSVERPDGSNFTLKIRSTKLEDSAMYFCASSEGQFMNTEAFFGQGTRLTVV.

The table lists this clone with a few counts. This sequence joins TRBV23-1 and TRBJ2-3, with TRBD2 matching 7 bases. TRBV23-1 is placed among ORFs of uncertain function. Trimming removed 5 bases from V and 0 bases from J; junction bases left unmatched: 8. The CDR3 has 16 residues. CDR3 sequence: CASSKRGGGSTDTQYF. The CDR3 region has the DNA TGCGCCAGCAGTAAAAGGGGCGGGGGAAGCACAGATACGCAGTATTTT.

This clone showed up just a few times. This chain links TRBV15 with TRBJ1-1; maybe TRBD1 (5 bases). The V end lost 1 base, the J end lost 6 bases, and 15 bases lay between the germline ends. Germline values: CDR1 LNHNV, CDR2 YYDKDF (reference sequence). The CDR3 is 15 residues long. DNA for the CDR3: TGTGCCACCAGCAGAGGAGGAATGGTGGGGCCTGAAGCTTTCTTT. Translating gives CATSRGGMVGPEAFF.

There are a few counts of this clone. The V and J genes are TRBV7-8 and TRBJ1-5; D unclear. Per the germline V gene, CDR1 is SGHVS and CDR2 is FQNEAQ. V shed 1 base and J shed 3 bases, with 10 bases lying between them. The CDR3 spans 15 residues. CDR3 amino acids: CASSLEYGINQPQHF. Written as DNA, the CDR3 is TGTGCCAGCAGCTTAGAGTACGGGATCAATCAGCCCCAGCATTTT.

The rearrangement joins TRBV12-5 to TRBJ1-2; TRBD1 agrees at 9 bases. CDR1 and CDR2 from the germline V gene are LGHNT and FRNRAP. The CDR3 is made up of 14 amino acids. With V trimmed by 0 bases and J by 8 bases, 4 bases remained unmatched. The CDR3: CASGLVGQGDGYTF. The CDR3 DNA is TGTGCTAGTGGTTTGGTGGGACAGGGCGACGGCTACACCTTC.

The chain employs TRBV6-6 and TRBJ2-3, with 9 nucleotides matching TRBD2. The CDR3 has 16 residues. The trim removed 4 bases at V and 1 base at J, leaving 6 bases unmatched. CDR1 is MNHNY and CDR2 is SVGAGI in the germline V gene (reference sequence). The CDR3, as DNA: TGTGCCAGCAGTTCCGCGCGCGGGGGGGGCACAGATACGCAGTATTTT. It specifies CASSSARGGGTDTQYF.

This clone was observed a handful of times. This chain joins TRBV4-1 and TRBJ2-1; 9 positions match TRBD1. The CDR3 has 15 residues. J was trimmed by 4 bases and V by 1 base; bases with no gene match: 2. Germline CDR1 reads MGHRA; CDR2 reads YSYEKL. CDR3 nucleotides: TGCGCCAGCAGCCAAGTGGGGACAGGGTACAATGAGCAGTTCTTC. It codes for CASSQVGTGYNEQFF.

This clone was seen a few times. The DNA for the CDR3 is TGTGCCAGCAGTCGGTCGGGGGAGCAGTACTTC. Translated: CASSRSGEQYF. The chain couples TRBV27 to TRBJ2-7, with a tentative D call TRBD2 (5 bases). With 5 bases removed from V and 7 bases from J, the gap between germline ends came to 9 bases. The CDR3 spans 11 residues. CDR1 is MNHEY and CDR2 is SMNVEV in the germline V gene (reference sequence).

The CDR3 region is CASRVSLQRGDEQYF. Written as DNA, the CDR3 is TGTGCCAGCAGAGTTTCCCTCCAGCGGGGGGACGAGCAGTACTTC. The chain couples TRBV6-5 to TRBJ2-7; TRBD2 aligns across 9 bases. V trimming: 6 bases; J trimming: 5 bases; junction bases outside the gene matches: 11. The germline CDR1 and CDR2 sequences are MNHEY and SVGAGI. The CDR3 extends over 15 amino acids.

The rearrangement uses TRBV6-1 and TRBJ1-5; 7 nucleotides align to TRBD1. The CDR3 has 15 residues. Unmatched junction bases numbered 6, after V lost 5 bases and J lost 2 bases. CDR1 MNHNS and CDR2 SASEGT come from the germline V gene. The CDR3 sequence is CASSQTGIGNQPQHF. The CDR3 coding sequence is TGTGCCAGCAGTCAGACAGGGATCGGCAATCAGCCCCAGCATTTT.